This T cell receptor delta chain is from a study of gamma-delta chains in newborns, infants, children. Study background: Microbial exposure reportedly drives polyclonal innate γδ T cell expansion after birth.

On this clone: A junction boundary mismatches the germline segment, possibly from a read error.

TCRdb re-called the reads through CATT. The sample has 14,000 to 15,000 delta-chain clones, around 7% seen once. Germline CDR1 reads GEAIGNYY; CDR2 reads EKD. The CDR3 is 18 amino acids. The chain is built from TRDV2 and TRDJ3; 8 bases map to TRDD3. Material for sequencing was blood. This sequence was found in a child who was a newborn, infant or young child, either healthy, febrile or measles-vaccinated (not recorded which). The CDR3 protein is CACDTWGMPAWDTRQVFF. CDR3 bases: TGTGCCTGTGACACCTGGGGGATGCCAGCCTGGGACACCCGACAGGTGTTTTTC.